One sample yielded the 20 T cell receptor beta chains listed below, sequenced in a study of blood T cell repertoires in COVID-19. Data came from immunoSEQ multiplex PCR; TCRdb stores just in-frame clones and leaves some out. This table holds 100,000 to 150,000 clones, less than 90% found once. Material: peripheral blood. These receptors all come from a woman younger than 45 who had recovered from COVID-19.

V and J are TRBV11-2 and TRBJ2-7, with 10 bases matching TRBD1. The V and J ends lost 5 bases and 7 bases, in that order; junction bases with no gene match: 11. This CDR3 has 15 amino acids. Per germline, CDR1 SGHAT and CDR2 FQNNGV. The CDR3 here is CASSIGLRDRGEQYF. The CDR3 DNA reads as TGTGCCAGCAGCATCGGTTTACGGGACAGGGGAGAGCAGTACTTC.

The rearrangement uses TRBV4-2 and TRBJ1-2, with D possibly being TRBD1 (5 bases). This CDR3 contains 17 residues. V was shortened by 0 bases and J by 3 bases, with 17 bases between the two germline ends. CDR1 and CDR2 (germline): LGHNA, YNFKEQ. The CDR3 sequence: CASSQDPPFGADYGYTF. CDR3 nucleotides: TGTGCCAGCAGCCAAGATCCTCCCTTTGGGGCGGACTATGGCTACACCTTC.

The chain joins TRBV6-4 to TRBJ2-3, with a weak D call TRBD1 (5 bases). The CDR3 length is 13 residues. Trimming removed 0 bases at V and 4 bases at J, with 5 bases between. Germline V gives CDR1 MRHNA, CDR2 SNTAGT. CDR3 DNA: TGTGCCAGCAGTGACTCACAGGCAGATACGCAGTATTTT. Translating gives CASSDSQADTQYF.

The J gene is TRBJ2-5, the V gene TRBV7-2; a possible D gene is TRBD1 (5 bases). The germline V gene has CDR1 SGHTA and CDR2 FQGNSA. CDR3 length: 13 amino acids. V lost 2 bases and J 7 bases, leaving 11 bases between the germline ends. The CDR3: CASSLRGQVTQYF. The DNA of the CDR3 is TGTGCCAGCAGCTTAAGGGGCCAGGTGACCCAGTACTTC.

This clone was seen more than once but under ten times. The genes are TRBV27 and TRBJ1-5, with 9 positions matching TRBD1. The germline V gene has CDR1 MNHEY and CDR2 SMNVEV (reference sequence). The V segment lost 6 bases and the J segment 6 bases; nucleotides outside the gene matches: 9. There are 15 residues in the CDR3. In DNA, the CDR3 is TGTGCCAGCAGCTTACAGGGGGCGTTGGGTCAGCCCCAGCATTTT. It encodes CASSLQGALGQPQHF.

The rearrangement links TRBV4-1 to TRBJ2-7; 7 positions agree with TRBD1. Germline V gene data show CDR1 as MGHRA and CDR2 as YSYEKL. Germline trimming cut 4 bases from V and 4 bases from J; bases unmatched to any gene: 13. This CDR3 has 16 residues. Written as DNA, the CDR3 is TGCGCCAGCAGCCCCCCGACCGGGACAGAGGGTTACGAGCAGTACTTC. This codes for CASSPPTGTEGYEQYF.

The sample holds a few counts of this clone. This chain links TRBV7-9 with TRBJ1-1; D call uncertain. Looked up from germline, CDR1 is SEHNR and CDR2 is FQNEAQ (reference sequence). Trimming took 2 bases from V and 1 from J, leaving 11 bases between them. There are 15 residues in the CDR3. The CDR3, as DNA: TGTGCCAGCAGCTTACGCGGGGATAAGAACACTGAAGCTTTCTTT. Its protein product is CASSLRGDKNTEAFF.

This clone was seen a handful of times. This chain links TRBV28 with TRBJ1-6, with TRBD1 identical over 7 bases. The CDR3 extends over 13 amino acids. V lost 7 bases, J lost 9 bases, and 6 bases stayed unmatched. Germline lookup yields CDR1 MDHEN and CDR2 SYDVKM. The chain's CDR3 is CASKATGISPLHF. CDR3 nucleotides: TGTGCCAGCAAGGCGACAGGGATTTCACCCCTCCACTTT.

The chain employs TRBV12-3 or TRBV12-4 and TRBJ1-5; unclear D gene. The V end lost 5 bases, the J end lost 9 bases, and 11 bases lay between the germline ends. CDR3 length equals 12 residues. Here the CDR3 reads CASSLSTGPQHF. Written as DNA, the CDR3 is TGTGCCAGCAGTCTTTCCACCGGGCCCCAGCATTTT.

The chain uses TRBV19 and TRBJ1-5; TRBD1 might be the D (6 bases). The CDR3 is 19 residues long. CDR1 and CDR2 from the germline V gene are LNHDA and SQIVND (reference sequence). V dropped 0 bases and J dropped 1 base, with 19 bases sitting between them. CDR3 DNA sequence: TGTGCCAGTAGTATAGATCATTCGGGGGGCCGTGAGAGCAATCAGCCCCAGCATTTT. It codes for CASSIDHSGGRESNQPQHF.

The chain has TRBV4-2 and TRBJ2-2; TRBD1 aligns across 9 bases. The CDR3 covers 15 residues. The ends lost 6 bases at V and 5 bases at J; junction bases unmatched: 7. Germline CDR1 reads LGHNA; CDR2 reads YNFKEQ. DNA of the CDR3: TGTGCCAGCAGTCCGGGACAGGGTCCGACCGGGGAGCTGTTTTTT. Residues: CASSPGQGPTGELFF.

The chain employs TRBV10-2 and TRBJ2-3; TRBD2 aligns across 7 bases. Germline loops: CDR1 WSHSY, CDR2 SAAADI. The CDR3 extends over 14 amino acids. V was pared by 10 bases and J by 0 bases, with 7 bases of the junction left unmatched. The CDR3 bases are TGCGCCATTTCGAGCGGGGATAGCACAGATACGCAGTATTTT. Protein product: CAISSGDSTDTQYF.

The chain couples TRBV19 to TRBJ2-3, with 7 bases fitting TRBD2. The CDR3 is 15 residues long. Germline-derived CDR1 and CDR2 are LNHDA and SQIVND (reference sequence). V gave up 7 bases and J gave up 5 bases; unmatched junction bases: 12. The DNA of the CDR3 is TGTGCCAGTACCGGAAGGTGGGAGGGAGTAGATACGCAGTATTTT. It translates to CASTGRWEGVDTQYF.

The rearrangement links TRBV29-1 to TRBJ1-1, with TRBD1 as a possible D gene (5 bases). Deletions cut 1 base from V and 0 bases from J, with 6 bases between. This CDR3 has 13 amino acids. CDR1 is SQVTM and CDR2 is ANQGSEA in the germline V gene. CDR3 protein: CSVEGRVNTEAFF. DNA for the CDR3: TGCAGCGTTGAAGGCAGGGTGAACACTGAAGCTTTCTTT.

This clone was observed a few times. The V gene is TRBV11-2, the J gene TRBJ1-4; D might be TRBD1 (6 bases). Trimming cost V 5 bases and J 2 bases, with 15 bases left between them. The CDR3 is made up of 16 amino acids. Germline-derived CDR1 and CDR2 are SGHAT and FQNNGV. The CDR3 region has the DNA TGTGCCAGCAGCGGCGGGGGGCGAAGGACTAATGAAAAACTGTTTTTT. Translated: CASSGGGRRTNEKLFF.

This chain links TRBV12-5 with TRBJ2-1; 7 bases are a match to TRBD2. The CDR3 has 20 residues. Per the germline V gene, CDR1 is LGHNT and CDR2 is FRNRAP. The V gene end was trimmed by 5 bases and the J gene end by 4 bases; junction bases not matched to a gene: 23. The CDR3 DNA reads as TGTGCTAGTGGTCCGGGAGGAGCGGGACGTTTAGGTTCAGCTTACAATGAGCAGTTCTTC. The encoded protein is CASGPGGAGRLGSAYNEQFF.

The J gene is TRBJ2-3, the V gene TRBV5-4, with D possibly matching TRBD2 (5 bases). Germline CDR1 is SGHNT and CDR2 is YYREEE (reference sequence). The CDR3 is 14 residues long. The V and J ends lost 0 bases and 0 bases respectively, with 5 bases between them. CDR3 DNA sequence: TGTGCCAGCAGCTTGGCGGGAAGCACAGATACGCAGTATTTT. It encodes CASSLAGSTDTQYF.

The DNA for the CDR3 is TGTGCCAGCATCATAGCTCAGCCCCAGCATTTT. This encodes CASIIAQPQHF. The rearrangement uses TRBV6-5 and TRBJ1-5; D call uncertain. The CDR3 spans 11 residues. Germline V gene data show CDR1 as MNHEY and CDR2 as SVGAGI. V shed 7 bases and J shed 6 bases, with 7 bases lying between them.

This clone was observed once. J is TRBJ2-1 and V is TRBV11-2; maybe TRBD1 (5 bases). Germline assignment: CDR1 SGHAT and CDR2 FQNNGV. The CDR3 has 13 amino acids. V lost 7 bases to trimming and J lost 7 bases, with 14 bases between them. The CDR3 sequence: CASTLHQGNEQFF. The CDR3 DNA sequence: TGTGCCAGCACCCTGCATCAGGGAAATGAGCAGTTCTTC.

The chain combines TRBV7-9 with TRBJ2-7; D gene unclear. Deletions cut 5 bases from V and 4 bases from J, with 12 bases between. The CDR3 extends over 13 amino acids. Germline CDR1 is SEHNR and CDR2 is FQNEAQ (reference sequence). The CDR3 loop reads CASSGQARYEQYF. The CDR3 bases are TGTGCCAGCAGCGGTCAGGCCCGGTACGAGCAGTACTTC.